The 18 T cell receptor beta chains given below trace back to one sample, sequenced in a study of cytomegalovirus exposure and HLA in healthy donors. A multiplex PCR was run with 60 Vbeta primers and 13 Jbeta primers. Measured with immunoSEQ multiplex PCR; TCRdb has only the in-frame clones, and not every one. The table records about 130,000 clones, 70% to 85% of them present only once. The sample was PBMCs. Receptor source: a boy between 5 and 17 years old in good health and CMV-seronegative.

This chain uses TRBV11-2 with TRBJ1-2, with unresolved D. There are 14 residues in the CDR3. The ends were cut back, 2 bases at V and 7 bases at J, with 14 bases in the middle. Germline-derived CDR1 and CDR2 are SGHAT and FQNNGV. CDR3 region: CASSLPDGLGGYTF. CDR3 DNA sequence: TGTGCCAGCAGCTTACCCGACGGACTCGGTGGCTACACCTTC. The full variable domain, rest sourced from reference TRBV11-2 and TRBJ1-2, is EAGVAQSPRYKIIEKRQSVAFWCNPISGHATLYWYQQILGQGPKLLIQFQNNGVVDDSQLPKDRFSAERLKGVDSTLKIQPAKLEDSAVYLCASSLPDGLGGYTFGSGTRLTVV.

The CDR3 DNA reads as TGTGCCAGCAGGGAACAGACCTACGAGCAGTACTTC. Protein product: CASREQTYEQYF. This sequence joins TRBV6-1 and TRBJ2-7; D is undetermined. This CDR3 spans 12 amino acids. Per the germline V gene, CDR1 is MNHNS and CDR2 is SASEGT. With 6 bases removed from V and 2 bases from J, the gap between germline ends came to 8 bases.

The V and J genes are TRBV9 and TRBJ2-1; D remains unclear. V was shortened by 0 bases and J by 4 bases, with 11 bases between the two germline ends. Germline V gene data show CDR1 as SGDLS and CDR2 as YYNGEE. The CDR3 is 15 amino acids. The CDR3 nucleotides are TGTGCCAGCAGCGTAGACCCTAATTCGTACAATGAGCAGTTCTTC. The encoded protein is CASSVDPNSYNEQFF.

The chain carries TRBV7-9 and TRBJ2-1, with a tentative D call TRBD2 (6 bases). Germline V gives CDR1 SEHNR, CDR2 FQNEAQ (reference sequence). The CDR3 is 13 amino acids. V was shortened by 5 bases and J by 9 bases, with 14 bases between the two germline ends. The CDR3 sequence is CASSGTALGEQFF. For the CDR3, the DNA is TGTGCCAGCAGCGGGACTGCCCTCGGTGAGCAGTTCTTC.

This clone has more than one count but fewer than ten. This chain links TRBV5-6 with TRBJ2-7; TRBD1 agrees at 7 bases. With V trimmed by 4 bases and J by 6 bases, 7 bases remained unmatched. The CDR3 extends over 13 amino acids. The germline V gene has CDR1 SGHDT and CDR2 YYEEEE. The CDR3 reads CASSLQGISEQYF. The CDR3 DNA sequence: TGTGCCAGCAGCCTACAGGGGATTAGCGAGCAGTACTTC.

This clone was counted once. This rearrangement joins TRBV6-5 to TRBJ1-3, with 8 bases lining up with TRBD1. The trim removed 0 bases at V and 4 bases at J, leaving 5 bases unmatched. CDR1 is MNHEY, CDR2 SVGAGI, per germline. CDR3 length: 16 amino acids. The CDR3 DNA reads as TGTGCCAGCAGTTACTCGACAGGGGAGATCGGAAACACCATATATTTT. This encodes CASSYSTGEIGNTIYF.

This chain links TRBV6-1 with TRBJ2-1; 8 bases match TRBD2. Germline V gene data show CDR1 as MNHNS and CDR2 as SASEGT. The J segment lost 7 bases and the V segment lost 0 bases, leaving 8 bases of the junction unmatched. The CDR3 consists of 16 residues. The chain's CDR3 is CASSEALAELVNEQFF. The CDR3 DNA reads TGTGCCAGCAGTGAAGCACTAGCGGAGTTAGTGAATGAGCAGTTCTTC.

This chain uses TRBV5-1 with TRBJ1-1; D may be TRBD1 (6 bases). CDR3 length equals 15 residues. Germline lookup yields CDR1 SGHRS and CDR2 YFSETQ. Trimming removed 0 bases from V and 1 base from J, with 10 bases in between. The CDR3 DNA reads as TGCGCCAGCAGCTTGGATCTGGGGGCGAACACTGAAGCTTTCTTT. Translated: CASSLDLGANTEAFF.

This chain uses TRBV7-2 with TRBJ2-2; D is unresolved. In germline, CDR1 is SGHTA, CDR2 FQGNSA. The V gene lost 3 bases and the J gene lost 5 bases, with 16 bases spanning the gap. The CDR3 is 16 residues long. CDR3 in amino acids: CASSFRLQPLTGELFF. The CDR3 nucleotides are TGTGCCAGCAGCTTCCGCCTACAGCCGTTGACCGGGGAGCTGTTTTTT.

CDR3 in amino acids: CATVIQGASTEAFF. The DNA of the CDR3 is TGTGCCACCGTTATACAGGGGGCTAGCACTGAAGCTTTCTTT. The chain links TRBV6-1 to TRBJ1-1; 9 positions match TRBD1. The CDR3 runs 14 residues. CDR1 MNHNS and CDR2 SASEGT come from the germline V gene. Trimming at V came to 10 bases and at J to 4 bases, leaving 10 bases not matched to a gene.

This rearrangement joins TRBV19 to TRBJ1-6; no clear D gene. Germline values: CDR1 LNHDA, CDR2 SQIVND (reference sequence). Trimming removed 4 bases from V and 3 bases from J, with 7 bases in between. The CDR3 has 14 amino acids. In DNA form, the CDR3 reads TGTGCCAGTAGTAAGGAGGTCTATAATTCACCCCTCCACTTT. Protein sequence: CASSKEVYNSPLHF.

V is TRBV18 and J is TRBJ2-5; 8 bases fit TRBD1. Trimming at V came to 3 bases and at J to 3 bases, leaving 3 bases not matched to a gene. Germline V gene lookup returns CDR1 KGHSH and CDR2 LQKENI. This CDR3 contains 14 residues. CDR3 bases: TGTGCCAGCTCACCGCCGACAGGGGAAGAGACCCAGTACTTC. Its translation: CASSPPTGEETQYF.

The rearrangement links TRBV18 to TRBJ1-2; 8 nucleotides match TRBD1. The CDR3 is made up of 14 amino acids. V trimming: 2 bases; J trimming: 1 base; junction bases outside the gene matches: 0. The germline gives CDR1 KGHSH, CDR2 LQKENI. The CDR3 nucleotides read TGTGCCAGCTCACCAACAGGGGGTAACTATGGCTACACCTTC. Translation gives CASSPTGGNYGYTF.

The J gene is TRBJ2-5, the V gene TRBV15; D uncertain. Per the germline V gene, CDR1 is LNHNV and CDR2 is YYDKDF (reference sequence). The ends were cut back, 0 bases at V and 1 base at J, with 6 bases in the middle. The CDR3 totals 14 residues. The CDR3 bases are TGTGCCACCAGCAGAGATCTCTTCCAAGAGACCCAGTACTTC. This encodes CATSRDLFQETQYF.

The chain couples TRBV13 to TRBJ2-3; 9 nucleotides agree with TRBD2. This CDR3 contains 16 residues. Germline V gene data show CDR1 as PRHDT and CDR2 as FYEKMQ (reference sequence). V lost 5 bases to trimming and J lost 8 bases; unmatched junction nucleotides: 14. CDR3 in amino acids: CASSHQREEFGGTQYF. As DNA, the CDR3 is TGTGCCAGCAGCCACCAGCGGGAGGAATTTGGGGGTACGCAGTATTTT. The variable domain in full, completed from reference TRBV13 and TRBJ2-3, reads AAGVIQSPRHLIKEKRETATLKCYPIPRHDTVYWYQQGPGQDPQFLISFYEKMQSDKGSIPDRFSAQQFSDYHSELNMSSLELGDSALYFCASSHQREEFGGTQYFGPGTRLTVL.

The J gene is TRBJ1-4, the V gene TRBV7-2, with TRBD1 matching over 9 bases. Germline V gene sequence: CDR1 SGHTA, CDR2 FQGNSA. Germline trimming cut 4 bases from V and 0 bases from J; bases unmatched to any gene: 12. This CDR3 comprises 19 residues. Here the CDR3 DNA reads TGTGCCAGCAGCTCCGGGACAGGGTGGGAGTTATCAACTAATGAAAAACTGTTTTTT. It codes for CASSSGTGWELSTNEKLFF.

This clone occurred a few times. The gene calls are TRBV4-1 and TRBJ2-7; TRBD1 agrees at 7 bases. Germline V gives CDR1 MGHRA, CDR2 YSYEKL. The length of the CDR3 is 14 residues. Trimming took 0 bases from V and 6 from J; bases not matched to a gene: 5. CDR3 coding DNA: TGCGCCAGCAGCCAAGAAGGACAGGTGAGCGAGCAGTACTTC. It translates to CASSQEGQVSEQYF.

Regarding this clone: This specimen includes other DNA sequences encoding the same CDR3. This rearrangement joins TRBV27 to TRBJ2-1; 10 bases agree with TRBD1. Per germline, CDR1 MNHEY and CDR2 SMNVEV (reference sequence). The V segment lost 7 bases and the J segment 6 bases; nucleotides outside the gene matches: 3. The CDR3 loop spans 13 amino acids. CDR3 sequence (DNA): TGTGCCAGCACCAGGACAGGGGGCAATGAGCAGTTCTTC. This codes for CASTRTGGNEQFF.